The rows below give T cell receptor beta chains drawn from one sample of a study of control samples from healthy donors and cancer patients. Clones were sequenced by immunoSEQ multiplex PCR, and TCRdb holds only the in-frame ones, with some missing. In the table there are 170,000 or so clones, roughly 93% of which are singletons. The specimen sequenced was blood. Every receptor here comes from a man between 18 and 35 years old in good health. Each CDR3 is given with its conserved first and last residue. A D gene is named only where the DNA matches it firmly. Clone size is stated in some rows and not others, as once, few, many or a class when expanded.

D	V	J	size	CDR3	DNA
TRBD1	TRBV24-1	TRBJ2-1	.	CATSDWTGGSYNEQFF	TGTGCCACCAGTGATTGGACAGGTGGCTCGTACAATGAGCAGTTCTTC
.	TRBV6-5	TRBJ2-4	.	CATRSGIGNIQYF	TGTGCCACCAGGTCCGGGATCGGAAACATTCAGTACTTC
TRBD2	TRBV5-6	TRBJ2-1	.	CASSLAGTSRSYNEQFF	TGTGCCAGCAGCTTGGCCGGGACTAGTCGTTCCTACAATGAGCAGTTCTTC
.	TRBV24-1	TRBJ1-4	.	CATQRTTNEKLFF	TGTGCCACCCAGCGCACAACTAATGAAAAACTGTTTTTT
.	TRBV5-1	TRBJ1-1	.	CASSLTQVNTEAFF	TGCGCCAGCAGCTTGACTCAGGTGAACACTGAAGCTTTCTTT
TRBD1	TRBV6-5	TRBJ1-3	.	CASRGRQGFGNTIYF	TGTGCCAGCAGGGGCCGACAGGGGTTTGGAAACACCATATATTTT
.	TRBV6-5	TRBJ1-4	.	CASSPGQSTNEKLFF	TGTGCCAGCAGTCCCGGACAGTCAACTAATGAAAAACTGTTTTTT
.	TRBV6-5	TRBJ1-2	.	CASGGFFYGYTF	TGTGCCAGCGGGGGTTTCTTCTATGGCTACACCTTC
.	TRBV6-1	TRBJ2-7	.	CASSERPGTSYEQYF	TGTGCCAGCAGTGAACGTCCTGGAACATCCTACGAGCAGTACTTC
.	TRBV5-1	TRBJ1-4	.	CASSLAGETNEKLFF	TGCGCCAGCAGCTTAGCAGGGGAAACGAATGAAAAACTGTTTTTT
.	TRBV6-5	TRBJ2-1	.	CGLRRAGLYNEQFF	TGTGGTCTGCGGCGGGCGGGCTTATACAATGAGCAGTTCTTC
.	TRBV25-1	TRBJ2-5	.	CASSDSTGTPGETQYF	TGTGCCAGCAGTGATTCGACCGGGACACCCGGGGAGACCCAGTACTTC
.	TRBV28	TRBJ1-3	.	CASSSPHPGAQGNTIYF	TGTGCCAGCAGCTCACCCCATCCGGGGGCTCAGGGAAACACCATATATTTT
.	TRBV2	TRBJ2-1	.	CASSPSRTSYNEQFF	TGTGCCAGCAGTCCCTCCCGAACCTCCTACAATGAGCAGTTCTTC
.	TRBV7-9	TRBJ2-2	.	CASREAGELFF	TGTGCCAGCAGGGAGGCCGGGGAGCTGTTTTTT
.	TRBV29-1	TRBJ1-2	.	CSVETKQGTFYGYTF	TGCAGCGTGGAGACTAAACAGGGTACTTTCTATGGCTACACCTTC
TRBD1	TRBV30	TRBJ1-4	.	CAWSPRTGGLRREKLFF	TGTGCCTGGAGTCCGAGGACAGGGGGCCTCCGTAGGGAAAAACTGTTTTTT
.	TRBV11-2	TRBJ1-2	.	CASSRVAGLNYGYTF	TGTGCCAGCAGCCGAGTGGCAGGCCTTAACTATGGCTACACCTTC
TRBD1	TRBV2	TRBJ2-3	.	CASRTGGVTDTQYF	TGTGCCAGCCGGACAGGGGGGGTAACAGATACGCAGTATTTT
.	TRBV28	TRBJ1-3	.	CASSDQGRAGNTIYF	TGTGCCAGCAGTGATCAGGGAAGAGCTGGAAACACCATATATTTT
.	TRBV24-1	TRBJ1-2	.	CATSDSDRKAEYGYTF	TGTGCCACCAGTGATTCCGACCGAAAAGCTGAATATGGCTACACCTTC
.	TRBV28	TRBJ1-1	.	CASSLSTSPWAEAFF	TGTGCCAGCAGTTTGAGTACCTCACCCTGGGCTGAAGCTTTCTTT
.	TRBV18	TRBJ2-1	once	CASSPQEGSYNEQFF	TGTGCCAGCTCACCACAGGAGGGGTCCTACAATGAGCAGTTCTTC
TRBD2	TRBV6-5	TRBJ2-7	.	CASRLAGGSYEQYF	TGTGCCAGCAGGCTAGCGGGGGGTTCCTACGAGCAGTACTTC
.	TRBV28	TRBJ1-5	.	CASSRMPEDIFLVSNQPQHF	TGTGCCAGCAGTCGGATGCCGGAGGACATTTTCCTAGTTAGCAATCAGCCCCAGCATTTT
.	TRBV21-1	TRBJ2-7	.	CASSNDGRPSEQYF	TGTGCCAGCAGCAATGATGGCAGGCCCTCCGAGCAGTACTTC
.	TRBV5-1	TRBJ2-2	.	CASSVPNTGELFF	TGCGCCAGCAGCGTGCCCAACACCGGGGAGCTGTTTTTT
.	TRBV12-3/TRBV12-4	TRBJ1-6	.	CASSLSIGSPLHF	TGTGCCAGCAGTTTGAGTATAGGTTCACCCCTCCACTTT
.	TRBV5-1	TRBJ1-4	once	CASSPWGSLNEKLFF	TGCGCCAGCAGCCCCTGGGGCAGCCTAAATGAAAAACTGTTTTTT
.	TRBV24-1	TRBJ1-5	.	CATSDFTQGVREGPQHF	TGTGCCACCAGTGATTTCACCCAAGGAGTCCGGGAAGGGCCCCAGCATTTT
TRBD1	TRBV6-5	TRBJ1-1	.	CASRATGTTEAFF	TGTGCCAGCAGAGCGACAGGGACCACTGAAGCTTTCTTT
.	TRBV7-3	TRBJ2-1	.	CASRPSAGAGEQFF	TGTGCCAGCCGCCCCTCTGCAGGTGCGGGTGAGCAGTTCTTC
.	TRBV7-8	TRBJ1-5	once	CASSLGRGSNQPQHF	TGTGCCAGCAGCTTAGGACGGGGGAGCAATCAGCCCCAGCATTTT
.	TRBV28	TRBJ1-2	.	CASSLSRGLPNYGYTF	TGTGCCAGCAGTTTATCACGGGGGCTCCCTAACTATGGCTACACCTTC
TRBD1	TRBV7-2	TRBJ2-1	.	CASSLSTGTGQNEQFF	TGTGCCAGCAGCTTAAGTACCGGGACAGGGCAGAATGAGCAGTTCTTC
TRBD1	TRBV7-9	TRBJ2-2	.	CASSFPRGMNTGELFF	TGTGCCAGCAGCTTCCCCAGGGGGATGAACACCGGGGAGCTGTTTTTT
.	TRBV25-1	TRBJ2-5	.	CASSDWIVSPRSQETQYF	TGTGCCAGCAGTGACTGGATTGTCTCACCGAGGTCCCAAGAGACCCAGTACTTC
.	TRBV19	TRBJ2-7	.	CASSVKSDVYEQYF	TGTGCCAGTAGTGTTAAATCCGATGTATACGAGCAGTACTTC
.	TRBV7-3	TRBJ1-1	.	CASSLTGNTEAFF	TGTGCCAGCAGCCTGACAGGGAACACTGAAGCTTTCTTT
.	TRBV10-3	TRBJ2-7	.	CAISVTTYEQYF	TGTGCCATCAGTGTGACCACCTACGAGCAGTACTTC
.	TRBV4-1	TRBJ2-7	.	CASSQVAGSSYEQYF	TGCGCCAGCAGCCAAGTAGCAGGGAGCTCCTACGAGCAGTACTTC
.	TRBV12-3/TRBV12-4	TRBJ1-2	.	CASSYAQWGGYTF	TGTGCCAGCAGTTATGCCCAATGGGGTGGCTACACCTTC
.	TRBV14	TRBJ1-4	.	CASGQTALGMRKLFF	TGTGCCAGCGGCCAGACAGCATTAGGGATGAGAAAACTGTTTTTT
.	TRBV25-1	TRBJ2-7	.	CASGGFSYEQYF	TGTGCCAGTGGGGGATTCTCCTACGAGCAGTACTTC
.	TRBV2	TRBJ2-1	.	CASSPSPSSYNEQFF	TGTGCCAGCAGTCCGAGCCCGAGCTCCTACAATGAGCAGTTCTTC
.	TRBV18	TRBJ1-2	.	CASSPGGGPGYTF	TGTGCCAGCTCACCAGGTGGGGGCCCTGGCTACACCTTC